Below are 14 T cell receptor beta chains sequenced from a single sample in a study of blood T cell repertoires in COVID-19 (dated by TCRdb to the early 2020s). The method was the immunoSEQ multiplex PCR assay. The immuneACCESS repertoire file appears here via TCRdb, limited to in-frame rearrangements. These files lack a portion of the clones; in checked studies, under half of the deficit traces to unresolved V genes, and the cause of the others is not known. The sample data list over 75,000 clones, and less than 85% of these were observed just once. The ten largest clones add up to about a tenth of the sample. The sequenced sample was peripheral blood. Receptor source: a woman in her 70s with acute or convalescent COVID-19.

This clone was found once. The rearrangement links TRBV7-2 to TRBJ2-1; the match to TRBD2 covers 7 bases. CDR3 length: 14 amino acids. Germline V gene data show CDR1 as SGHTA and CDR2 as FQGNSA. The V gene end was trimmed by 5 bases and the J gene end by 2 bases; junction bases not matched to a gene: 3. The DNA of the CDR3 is TGTGCCAGCAGCCCGAGCGGGGCCTACAATGAGCAGTTCTTC. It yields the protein CASSPSGAYNEQFF.

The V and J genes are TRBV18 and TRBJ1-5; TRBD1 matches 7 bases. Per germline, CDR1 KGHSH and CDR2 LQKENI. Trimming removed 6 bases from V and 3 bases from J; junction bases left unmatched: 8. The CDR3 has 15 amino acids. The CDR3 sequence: CASSWQGGPNQPQHF. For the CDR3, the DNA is TGTGCCAGCTCGTGGCAGGGGGGCCCCAATCAGCCCCAGCATTTT. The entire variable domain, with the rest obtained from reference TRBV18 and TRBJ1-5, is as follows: NAGVMQNPRHLVRRRGQEARLRCSPMKGHSHVYWYRQLPEEGLKFMVYLQKENIIDESGMPKERFSAEFPKEGPSILRIQQVVRGDSAAYFCASSWQGGPNQPQHFGDGTRLSIL.

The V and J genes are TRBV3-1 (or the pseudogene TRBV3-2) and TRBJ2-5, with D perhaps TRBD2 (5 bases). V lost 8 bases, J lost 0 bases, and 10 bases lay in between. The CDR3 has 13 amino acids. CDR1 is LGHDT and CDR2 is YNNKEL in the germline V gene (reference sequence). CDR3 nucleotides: TGTGCCAGCGGGGAGCAGAACCAAGAGACCCAGTACTTC. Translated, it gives CASGEQNQETQYF.

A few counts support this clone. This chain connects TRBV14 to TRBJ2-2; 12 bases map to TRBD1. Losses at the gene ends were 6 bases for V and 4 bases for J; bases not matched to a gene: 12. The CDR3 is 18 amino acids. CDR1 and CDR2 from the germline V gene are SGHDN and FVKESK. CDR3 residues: CASSPGTGGRLFTGELFF. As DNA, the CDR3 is TGTGCCAGCAGTCCCGGGACAGGGGGCCGGCTCTTCACCGGGGAGCTGTTTTTT.

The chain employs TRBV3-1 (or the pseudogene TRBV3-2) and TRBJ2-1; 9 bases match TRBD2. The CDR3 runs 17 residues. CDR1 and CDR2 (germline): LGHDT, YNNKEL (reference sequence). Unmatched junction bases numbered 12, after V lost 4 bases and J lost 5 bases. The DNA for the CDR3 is TGTGCCAGCAGCCCTCCAATTTCTAGCGGGGCACACAATGAGCAGTTCTTC. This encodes CASSPPISSGAHNEQFF.

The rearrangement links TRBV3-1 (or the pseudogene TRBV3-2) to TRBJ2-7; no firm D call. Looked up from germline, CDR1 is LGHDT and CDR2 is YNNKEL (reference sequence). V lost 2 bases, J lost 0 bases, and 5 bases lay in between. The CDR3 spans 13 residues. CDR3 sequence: CASSQISSYEQYF. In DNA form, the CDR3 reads TGTGCCAGCAGCCAAATTAGCTCCTACGAGCAGTACTTC.

For the CDR3, the DNA is TGTGCCAGCAGCTTAGGAGGGGGCCCTGGGGCCAACGTCCTGACTTTC. It is translated as CASSLGGGPGANVLTF. The chain uses TRBV7-2 and TRBJ2-6; 7 nucleotides match TRBD1. J gave up 2 bases and V 1 base, and 2 bases lay outside the gene matches. The germline V gene encodes CDR1 SGHTA and CDR2 FQGNSA. The CDR3 has 16 amino acids. Supplemented by reference TRBV7-2 and TRBJ2-6, the full variable domain reads GAGVSQSPSNKVTEKGKDVELRCDPISGHTALYWYRQSLGQGLEFLIYFQGNSAPDKSGLPSDRFSAERTGGSVSTLTIQRTQQEDSAVYLCASSLGGGPGANVLTFGAGSRLTVL.

In DNA form, the CDR3 reads TGTGCCAGCTTACTAGCGGTTTACACAGATACGCAGTATTTT. Its protein is CASLLAVYTDTQYF. J is TRBJ2-3 and V is TRBV2; 8 bases match TRBD2. Trimming removed 8 bases from V and 2 bases from J; junction bases left unmatched: 6. CDR1 and CDR2 from the germline V gene are SNHLY and FYNNEI. The CDR3 runs to 14 residues.

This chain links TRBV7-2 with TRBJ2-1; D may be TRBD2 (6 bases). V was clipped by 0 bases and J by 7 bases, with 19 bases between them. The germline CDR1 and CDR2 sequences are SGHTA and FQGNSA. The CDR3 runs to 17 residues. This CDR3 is CASSLALGGAGRNEQFF. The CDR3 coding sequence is TGTGCCAGCAGCTTAGCGCTTGGAGGGGCAGGGAGGAATGAGCAGTTCTTC.

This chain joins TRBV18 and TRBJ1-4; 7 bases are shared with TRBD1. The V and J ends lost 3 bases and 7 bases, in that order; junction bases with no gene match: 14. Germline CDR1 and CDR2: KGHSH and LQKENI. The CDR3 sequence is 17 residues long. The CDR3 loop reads CASSPTALTGRSEKLFF. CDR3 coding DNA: TGTGCCAGCTCACCTACTGCGCTGACAGGGAGGAGTGAAAAACTGTTTTTT.

CDR3 in DNA: TGCAGCGTTGTCTGGCTAGCGGGACGCACAGATACGCAGTATTTT. It yields the protein CSVVWLAGRTDTQYF. V and J are TRBV29-1 and TRBJ2-3; 9 bases agree with TRBD2. The germline gives CDR1 SQVTM, CDR2 ANQGSEA. The CDR3 is 15 amino acids. J lost 1 base, V lost 4 bases, and 6 bases had no gene match.

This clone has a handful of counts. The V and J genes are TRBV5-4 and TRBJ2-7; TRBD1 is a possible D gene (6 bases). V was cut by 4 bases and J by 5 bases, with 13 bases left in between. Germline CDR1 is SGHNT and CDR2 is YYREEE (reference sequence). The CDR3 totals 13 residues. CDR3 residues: CASSIGTFNEQYF. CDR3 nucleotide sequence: TGTGCCAGCAGCATTGGGACATTCAACGAGCAGTACTTC.

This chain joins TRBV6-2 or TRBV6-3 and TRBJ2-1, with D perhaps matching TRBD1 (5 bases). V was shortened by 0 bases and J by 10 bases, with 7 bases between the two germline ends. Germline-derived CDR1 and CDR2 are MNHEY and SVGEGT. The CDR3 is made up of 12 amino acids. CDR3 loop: CASSYSKGEQFF. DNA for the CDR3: TGTGCCAGCAGTTACTCGAAGGGGGAGCAGTTCTTC.

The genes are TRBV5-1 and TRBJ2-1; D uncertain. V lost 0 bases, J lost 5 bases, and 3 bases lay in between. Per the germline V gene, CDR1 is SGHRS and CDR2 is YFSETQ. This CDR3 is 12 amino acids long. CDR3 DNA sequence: TGCGCCAGCAGCTTGGCTAACAATGAGCAGTTCTTC. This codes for CASSLANNEQFF.